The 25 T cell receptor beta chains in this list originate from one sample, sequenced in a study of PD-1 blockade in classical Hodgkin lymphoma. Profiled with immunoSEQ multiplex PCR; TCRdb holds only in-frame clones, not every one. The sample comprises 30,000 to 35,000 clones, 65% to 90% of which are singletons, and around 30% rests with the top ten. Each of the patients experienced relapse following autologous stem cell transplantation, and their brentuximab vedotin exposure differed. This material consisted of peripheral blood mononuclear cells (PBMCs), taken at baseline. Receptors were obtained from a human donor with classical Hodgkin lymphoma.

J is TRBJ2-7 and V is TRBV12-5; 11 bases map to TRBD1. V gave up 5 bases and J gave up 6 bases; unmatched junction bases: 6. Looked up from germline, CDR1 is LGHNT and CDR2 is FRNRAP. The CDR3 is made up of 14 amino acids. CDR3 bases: TGTGCTAGTGGTACGCGGACAGGGGGCGGCGAGCAGTACTTC. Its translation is CASGTRTGGGEQYF.

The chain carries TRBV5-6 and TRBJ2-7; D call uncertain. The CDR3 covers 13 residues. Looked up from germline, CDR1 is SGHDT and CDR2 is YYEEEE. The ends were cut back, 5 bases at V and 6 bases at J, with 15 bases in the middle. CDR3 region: CASSKADRREQYF. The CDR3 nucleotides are TGTGCCAGCAGTAAGGCGGACCGTCGCGAGCAGTACTTC.

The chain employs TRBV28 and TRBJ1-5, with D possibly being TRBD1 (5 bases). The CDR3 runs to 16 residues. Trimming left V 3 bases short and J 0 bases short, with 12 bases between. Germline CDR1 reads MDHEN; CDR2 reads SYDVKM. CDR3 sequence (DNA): TGTGCCAGCAGTTTGCCCGGCGGACATAGCAATCAGCCCCAGCATTTT. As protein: CASSLPGGHSNQPQHF.

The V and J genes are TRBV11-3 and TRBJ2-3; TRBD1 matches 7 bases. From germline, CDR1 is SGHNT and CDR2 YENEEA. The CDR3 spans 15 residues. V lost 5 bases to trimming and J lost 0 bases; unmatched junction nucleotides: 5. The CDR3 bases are TGTGCCAGCAGCCAGCAGGGGGTTAGCACAGATACGCAGTATTTT. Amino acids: CASSQQGVSTDTQYF.

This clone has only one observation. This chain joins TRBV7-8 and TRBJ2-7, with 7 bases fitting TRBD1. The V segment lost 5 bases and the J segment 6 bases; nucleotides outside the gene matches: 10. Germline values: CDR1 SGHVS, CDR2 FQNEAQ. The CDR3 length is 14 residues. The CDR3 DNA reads TGTGCCAGCAGCCCTCAAGGGGGCGGGCGCGAGCAGTACTTC. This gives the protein CASSPQGGGREQYF.

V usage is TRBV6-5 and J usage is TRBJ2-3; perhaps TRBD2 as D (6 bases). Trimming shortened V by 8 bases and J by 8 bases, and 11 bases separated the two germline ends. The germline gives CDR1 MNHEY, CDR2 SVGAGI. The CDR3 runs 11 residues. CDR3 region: CASSRGGTQYF. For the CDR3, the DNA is TGTGCCAGCTCTAGGGGAGGTACGCAGTATTTT.

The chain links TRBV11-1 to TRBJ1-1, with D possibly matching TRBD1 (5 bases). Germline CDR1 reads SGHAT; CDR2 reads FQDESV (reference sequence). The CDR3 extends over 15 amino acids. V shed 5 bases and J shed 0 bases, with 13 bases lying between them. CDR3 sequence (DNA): TGTGCCAGCAGCCTGCTTGGGGGGGTGAACACTGAAGCTTTCTTT. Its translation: CASSLLGGVNTEAFF.

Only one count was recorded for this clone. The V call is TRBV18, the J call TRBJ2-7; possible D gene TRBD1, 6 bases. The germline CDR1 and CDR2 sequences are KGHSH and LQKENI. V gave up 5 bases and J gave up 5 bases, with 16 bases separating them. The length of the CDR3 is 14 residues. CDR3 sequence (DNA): TGTGCCAGCTCATTTTCCGACAGGTCCGACGAGCAGTACTTC. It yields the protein CASSFSDRSDEQYF.

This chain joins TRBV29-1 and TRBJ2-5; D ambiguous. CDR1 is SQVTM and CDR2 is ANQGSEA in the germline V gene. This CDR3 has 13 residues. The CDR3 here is CSNNRAPQETQYF. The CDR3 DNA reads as TGCAGTAATAACCGGGCCCCCCAAGAGACCCAGTACTTC.

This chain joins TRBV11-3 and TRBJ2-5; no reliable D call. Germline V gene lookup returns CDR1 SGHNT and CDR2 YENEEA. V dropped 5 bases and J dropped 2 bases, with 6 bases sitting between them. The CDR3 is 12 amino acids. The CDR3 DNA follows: TGTGCCAGCAGCCCTAATCAAGAGACCCAGTACTTC. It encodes CASSPNQETQYF.

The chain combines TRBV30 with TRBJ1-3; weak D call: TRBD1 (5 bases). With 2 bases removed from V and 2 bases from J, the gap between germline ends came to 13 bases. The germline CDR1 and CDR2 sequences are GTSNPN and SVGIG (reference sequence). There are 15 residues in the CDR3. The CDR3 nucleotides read TGTGCCTGGAGTCTGGGGGGGACGACTGGAAACACCATATATTTT. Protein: CAWSLGGTTGNTIYF. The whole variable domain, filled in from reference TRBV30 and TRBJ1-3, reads SQTIHQWPATLVQPVGSPLSLECTVEGTSNPNLYWYRQAAGRGLQLLFYSVGIGQISSEVPQNLSASRPQDRQFILSSKKLLLSDSGFYLCAWSLGGTTGNTIYFGEGSWLTVV.

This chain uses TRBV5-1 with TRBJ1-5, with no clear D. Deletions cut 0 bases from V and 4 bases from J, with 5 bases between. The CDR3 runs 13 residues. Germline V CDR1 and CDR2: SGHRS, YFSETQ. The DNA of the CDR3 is TGCGCCAGCAGCTTGGACGGTAATCAGCCCCAGCATTTT. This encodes CASSLDGNQPQHF.

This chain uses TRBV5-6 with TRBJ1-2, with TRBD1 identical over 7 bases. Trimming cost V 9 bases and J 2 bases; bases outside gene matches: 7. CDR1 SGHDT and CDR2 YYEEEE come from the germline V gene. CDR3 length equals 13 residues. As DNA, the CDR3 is TGTGCCACCCAGGGGGGGAACAACTATGGCTACACCTTC. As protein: CATQGGNNYGYTF.

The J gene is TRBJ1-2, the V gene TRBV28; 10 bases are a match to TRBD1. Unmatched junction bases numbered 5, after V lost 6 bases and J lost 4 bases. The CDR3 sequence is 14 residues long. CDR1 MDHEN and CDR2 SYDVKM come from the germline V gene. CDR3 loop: CASSRGTGAYGYTF. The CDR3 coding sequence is TGTGCCAGCAGCCGAGGGACAGGGGCCTATGGCTACACCTTC.

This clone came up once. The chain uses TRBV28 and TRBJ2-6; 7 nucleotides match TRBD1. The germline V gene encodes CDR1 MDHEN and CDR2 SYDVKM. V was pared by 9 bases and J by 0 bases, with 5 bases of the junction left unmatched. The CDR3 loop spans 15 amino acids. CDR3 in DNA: TGTGCCAGTACTAACAGGGGCTCTGGGGCCAACGTCCTGACTTTC. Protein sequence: CASTNRGSGANVLTF. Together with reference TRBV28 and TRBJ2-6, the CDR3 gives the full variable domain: DVKVTQSSRYLVKRTGEKVFLECVQDMDHENMFWYRQDPGLGLRLIYFSYDVKMKEKGDIPEGYSVSREKKERFSLILESASTNQTSMYLCASTNRGSGANVLTFGAGSRLTVL.

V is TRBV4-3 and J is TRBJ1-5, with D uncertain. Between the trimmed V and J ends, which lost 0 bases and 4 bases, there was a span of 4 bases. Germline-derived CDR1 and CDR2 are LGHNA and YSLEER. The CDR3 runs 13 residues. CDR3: CASSQDGNQPQHF. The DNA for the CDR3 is TGCGCCAGCAGCCAAGATGGTAATCAGCCCCAGCATTTT.

The DNA for the CDR3 is TGTGCCAGCACCCGACAGGGGGCGTGGACTGAAGCTTTCTTT. Translated: CASTRQGAWTEAFF. The chain couples TRBV6-5 to TRBJ1-1; 10 nucleotides match TRBD1. The CDR3 runs to 14 residues. The V segment lost 7 bases and the J segment 5 bases; nucleotides outside the gene matches: 7. Germline V lookup: CDR1 MNHEY, CDR2 SVGAGI.

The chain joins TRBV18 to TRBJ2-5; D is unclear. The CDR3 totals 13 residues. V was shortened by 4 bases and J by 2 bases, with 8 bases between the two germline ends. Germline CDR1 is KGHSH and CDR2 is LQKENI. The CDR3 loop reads CASSQIRQETQYF. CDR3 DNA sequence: TGTGCCAGCTCACAAATTAGACAAGAGACCCAGTACTTC.

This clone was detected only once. DNA of the CDR3: TGTGCCAGCAGTTCGGGACTAGCGGGGGTACCGCCCTACGAGCAGTACTTC. Translated, it gives CASSSGLAGVPPYEQYF. This sequence joins TRBV27 and TRBJ2-7; TRBD2 matches at 14 bases. After removal of 4 bases from V and 2 bases from J, the junction contained 7 bases not matched to a gene. The CDR3 totals 17 residues. CDR1 and CDR2 from the germline V gene are MNHEY and SMNVEV (reference sequence).

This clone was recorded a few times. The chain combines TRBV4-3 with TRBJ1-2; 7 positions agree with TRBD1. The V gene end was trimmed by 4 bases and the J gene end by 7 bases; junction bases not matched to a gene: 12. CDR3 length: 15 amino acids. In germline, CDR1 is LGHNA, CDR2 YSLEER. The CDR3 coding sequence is TGCGCCAGCAGCCCACAACAGGGGTACGCTCTTGGCTACACCTTC. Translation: CASSPQQGYALGYTF.

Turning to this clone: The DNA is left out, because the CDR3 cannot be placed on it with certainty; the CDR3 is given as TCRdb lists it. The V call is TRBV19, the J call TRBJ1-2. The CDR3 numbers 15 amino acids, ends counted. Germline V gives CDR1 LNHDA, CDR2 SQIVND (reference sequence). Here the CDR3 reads CASTSGSTANYGYTF.

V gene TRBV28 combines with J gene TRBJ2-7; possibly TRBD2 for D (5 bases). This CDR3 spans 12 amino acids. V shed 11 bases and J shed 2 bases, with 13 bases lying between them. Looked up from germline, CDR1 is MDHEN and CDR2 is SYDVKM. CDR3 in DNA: TGTGCCGCGGCGGGCAGACCCTACGAGCAGTACTTC. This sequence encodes CAAAGRPYEQYF. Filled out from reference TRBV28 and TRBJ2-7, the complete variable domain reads DVKVTQSSRYLVKRTGEKVFLECVQDMDHENMFWYRQDPGLGLRLIYFSYDVKMKEKGDIPEGYSVSREKKERFSLILESASTNQTSMYLCAAAGRPYEQYFGPGTRLTVT.

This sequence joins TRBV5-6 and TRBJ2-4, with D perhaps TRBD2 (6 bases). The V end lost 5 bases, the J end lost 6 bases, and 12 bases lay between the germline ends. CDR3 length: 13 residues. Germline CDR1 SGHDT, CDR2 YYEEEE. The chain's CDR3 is CASRGLGANIQYF. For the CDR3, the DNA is TGTGCCAGCAGGGGACTCGGGGCAAACATTCAGTACTTC.

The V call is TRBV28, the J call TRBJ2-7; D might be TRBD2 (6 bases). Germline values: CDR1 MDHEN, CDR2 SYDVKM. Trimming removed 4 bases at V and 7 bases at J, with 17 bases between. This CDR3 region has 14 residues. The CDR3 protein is CASSWPEGRWEQYF. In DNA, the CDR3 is TGTGCCAGCAGTTGGCCGGAGGGGCGATGGGAGCAGTACTTC.

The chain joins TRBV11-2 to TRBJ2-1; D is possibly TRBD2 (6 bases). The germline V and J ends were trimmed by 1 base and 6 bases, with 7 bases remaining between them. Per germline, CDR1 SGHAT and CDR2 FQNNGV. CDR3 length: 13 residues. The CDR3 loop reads CASSLGLVNEQFF. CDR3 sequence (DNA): TGTGCCAGCAGCTTAGGACTAGTCAATGAGCAGTTCTTC.